Each of the 10 T cell receptor beta chains below was sequenced from the same sample in a study of T cells in Graves' hyperthyroidism and ophthalmopathy. There were TCR beta CDR3 regions amplified from RNA transcripts. The HTBI set primed first-round TCR CDR3 RT-PCR. Each CDR3 protein gets one entry after TCRdb re-called the multiplex PCR reads with MiXCR. The sample gives a few hundred thousand distinct CDR3 sequences, around 46% of which show up once; roughly 7.7% is in the top ten. The sequenced sample was peripheral blood or thyroid tissue (not recorded which). The receptors originated from a woman under 30 with Graves' hyperthyroidism.

The chain combines TRBV19 with TRBJ2-7, with 7 positions matching TRBD1. The J segment lost 8 bases and the V segment lost 8 bases, leaving 12 bases of the junction unmatched. The CDR3 has 13 residues. CDR1 is LNHDA and CDR2 is SQIVND in the germline V gene (reference sequence). The CDR3 sequence is CASSVAGRGKQYF. The CDR3 nucleotides are TGTGCCAGTTCGGTAGCCGGCAGGGGGAAGCAGTACTTC.

This clonotype was picked up a small number of times. In DNA form, the CDR3 reads TGTGCCAGCAGCCACGGAGGGACAGGGATCTATGGCTACACCTTC. Amino acid sequence: CASSHGGTGIYGYTF. The chain couples TRBV3-1 to TRBJ1-2, with 9 nucleotides matching TRBD1. V shed 3 bases and J 4 bases; nucleotides not matched to a gene: 6. The CDR3 extends over 15 amino acids. The germline V gene encodes CDR1 LGHDT and CDR2 YNNKEL (reference sequence).

This clonotype was detected many times. The chain links TRBV9 to TRBJ2-7; 7 bases are shared with TRBD1. The CDR3 is made up of 13 amino acids. Germline V gene lookup returns CDR1 SGDLS and CDR2 YYNGEE. J lost 6 bases, V lost 4 bases, and 7 bases had no gene match. The CDR3 sequence: CASSSRQGAEQYF. CDR3 sequence (DNA): TGTGCCAGCAGCTCACGACAGGGAGCCGAGCAGTACTTC.

The gene calls are TRBV2 and TRBJ1-2; weak D call: TRBD1 (5 bases). The CDR3 totals 14 residues. The germline gives CDR1 SNHLY, CDR2 FYNNEI. Trimming shortened V by 3 bases and J by 6 bases, and 14 bases separated the two germline ends. In DNA, the CDR3 is TGTGCCAGCAGTGATGGGGGAACCGGGCATGGCTACACCTTC. Translation gives CASSDGGTGHGYTF.

This clonotype was found many times. This rearrangement joins TRBV19 to TRBJ2-7, with 7 bases matching TRBD1. Losses at the gene ends were 6 bases for V and 2 bases for J; bases not matched to a gene: 4. Germline CDR1 reads LNHDA; CDR2 reads SQIVND (reference sequence). The CDR3 is made up of 13 amino acids. The CDR3 is CASRHRGTYEQYF. CDR3 sequence (DNA): TGTGCCAGTAGACACAGGGGCACCTACGAGCAGTACTTC.

This clonotype was recorded many times. The rearrangement links TRBV7-3 to TRBJ1-1; the D gene is possibly TRBD1 (6 bases). CDR1 SGHTA and CDR2 FQGTGA come from the germline V gene. V gave up 5 bases and J gave up 4 bases, with 17 bases separating them. The CDR3 consists of 15 residues. The CDR3 bases are TGTGCCAGCAGCCCAAGTGGACAGACGATCACTGAAGCTTTCTTT. This sequence encodes CASSPSGQTITEAFF.

This clonotype came up many times. The rearrangement joins TRBV15 to TRBJ1-1, with D hard to call. CDR3 length equals 13 residues. V was cut by 6 bases and J by 1 base, with 9 bases left in between. Germline values: CDR1 LNHNV, CDR2 YYDKDF (reference sequence). CDR3 DNA sequence: TGTGCCACCAGGGCCCGCAAGAACACTGAAGCTTTCTTT. As protein: CATRARKNTEAFF.

This clonotype came up many times. The genes are TRBV14 and TRBJ2-7; 11 bases are shared with TRBD1. The CDR3 is 12 residues long. V shed 8 bases and J 4 bases; nucleotides not matched to a gene: 1. CDR1 and CDR2 (germline): SGHDN, FVKESK. CDR3 sequence (DNA): TGTGCCAGCGGACAGGGGGCGTACGAGCAGTACTTC. Amino acid sequence: CASGQGAYEQYF.

This clonotype was found once. V is TRBV5-1 and J is TRBJ1-4; D gene ambiguous. Germline CDR1 and CDR2: SGHRS and YFSETQ. Trimming took off 3 bases at V and 8 bases at J, with 14 bases between the two ends. The CDR3 length is 14 residues. CDR3: CASSSDGRREKLFF. CDR3 DNA: TGCGCCAGCAGCTCAGACGGCCGGAGAGAAAAACTGTTTTTT.

The chain carries TRBV29-1 and TRBJ2-1, with D tentatively TRBD1 (6 bases). CDR1 SQVTM and CDR2 ANQGSEA come from the germline V gene. CDR3 length equals 13 residues. V was cut by 3 bases and J by 3 bases, with 9 bases left in between. The CDR3 coding sequence is TGCAGCGTTGATAGGGGGAGCTACAATGAGCAGTTCTTC. Translating it yields CSVDRGSYNEQFF.